Shown below are 22 T cell receptor beta chains from a single sample sequenced in a study of beta chain features in type 1 diabetes. The study reverse transcribed the entire isolated RNA, so it sequenced expressed TCRB transcripts. Using immunoSEQ multiplex PCR, the repertoire was profiled, and TCRdb retains in-frame clones only, with some absent. The sample yields 400,000 to 550,000 clones, roughly an eighth seen once. Sequenced material: naive CD4+ T cells from blood. All receptors come from a woman under 30 in good health.

The V gene is TRBV27, the J gene TRBJ2-6; no firm D call. The CDR3 runs 16 residues. V was cut by 6 bases and J by 2 bases, with 14 bases left in between. Germline V gene data show CDR1 as MNHEY and CDR2 as SMNVEV (reference sequence). The chain's CDR3 is CASRTLRAPGANVLTF. Here the CDR3 DNA reads TGTGCCAGCAGAACCCTCCGGGCACCTGGGGCCAACGTCCTGACTTTC. Full variable domain (remainder filled in from reference TRBV27 and TRBJ2-6): EAQVTQNPRYLITVTGKKLTVTCSQNMNHEYMSWYRQDPGLGLRQIYYSMNVEVTDKGDVPEGYKVSRKEKRNFPLILESPSPNQTSLYFCASRTLRAPGANVLTFGAGSRLTVL.

The gene calls are TRBV9 and TRBJ1-2; tentative D call: TRBD1 (6 bases). Trimming shortened V by 1 base and J by 0 bases, and 10 bases separated the two germline ends. This CDR3 has 15 residues. The germline CDR1 and CDR2 sequences are SGDLS and YYNGEE. CDR3 nucleotide sequence: TGTGCCAGCAGCGTACGGGACACAACTAACTATGGCTACACCTTC. It codes for CASSVRDTTNYGYTF.

The CDR3 sequence is CASSLDRGSTTDTQYF. In DNA, the CDR3 is TGTGCCAGCAGTTTAGACCGCGGGTCTACCACAGATACGCAGTATTTT. This rearrangement joins TRBV25-1 to TRBJ2-3; D possibly corresponds to TRBD2 (5 bases). The V gene's germline CDR1 is MGHDK and CDR2 SYGVNS. The V end was cut by 5 bases, the J end by 2 bases, with 17 bases between. The CDR3 contains 16 residues. Filled out from reference TRBV25-1 and TRBJ2-3, the complete variable domain reads EADIYQTPRYLVIGTGKKITLECSQTMGHDKMYWYQQDPGMELHLIHYSYGVNSTEKGDLSSESTVSRIRTEHFPLTLESARPSHTSQYLCASSLDRGSTTDTQYFGPGTRLTVL.

The rearrangement uses TRBV7-9 and TRBJ1-2, with 8 bases that match TRBD1. CDR3 length: 15 amino acids. J was trimmed by 6 bases and V by 5 bases; bases with no gene match: 11. CDR1 is SEHNR and CDR2 is FQNEAQ in the germline V gene (reference sequence). The CDR3 region is CASSPMDRDLHGYTF. CDR3 bases: TGTGCCAGCAGCCCAATGGACAGGGACCTTCATGGCTACACCTTC.

This clone has only a few counts. This chain links TRBV6-1 with TRBJ1-6; no definite D call. Germline lookup yields CDR1 MNHNS and CDR2 SASEGT. The CDR3 spans 13 residues. V was shortened by 5 bases and J by 8 bases, with 10 bases between the two germline ends. CDR3 residues: CASSLGWDSPLHF. The CDR3 nucleotides are TGTGCCAGCAGTCTGGGATGGGATTCACCCCTCCACTTT.

This clone has a handful of counts. The chain uses TRBV20-1 and TRBJ1-6; D gene unclear. Germline CDR1 DFQATT, CDR2 SNEGSKA (reference sequence). This CDR3 spans 11 amino acids. V lost 1 base, J lost 12 bases, and 7 bases lay in between. The CDR3 nucleotides read TGCAGTGCTAGAGGGGGTCAACCCCTCCACTTT. It is translated as CSARGGQPLHF.

The chain uses TRBV7-2 and TRBJ2-5; D possibly corresponds to TRBD2 (5 bases). Germline V gives CDR1 SGHTA, CDR2 FQGNSA. The CDR3 length is 14 residues. V was clipped by 3 bases and J by 2 bases, with 10 bases between them. CDR3 sequence reads: CASSLALGQETQYF. In DNA form, the CDR3 reads TGTGCCAGCAGCTTGGCACTAGGGCAAGAGACCCAGTACTTC.

This clone has just a few counts. The chain uses TRBV7-2 and TRBJ1-3; TRBD1 is a possible D gene (5 bases). The CDR3 extends over 15 amino acids. V lost 1 base and J lost 2, with 9 bases in between. From germline, CDR1 is SGHTA and CDR2 FQGNSA. CDR3 in amino acids: CASSLVRATGNTIYF. The CDR3 nucleotides read TGTGCCAGCAGCTTAGTCAGGGCTACTGGAAACACCATATATTTT.

The V call is TRBV2, the J call TRBJ1-6; a possible D gene is TRBD1 (5 bases). Per the germline V gene, CDR1 is SNHLY and CDR2 is FYNNEI. V was cut by 1 base and J by 13 bases, with 14 bases left in between. CDR3 length: 14 residues. CDR3 nucleotides: TGTGCCAGCAGTGAAGAACCCAGGGTTAGTCCCCTCCACTTT. Translating gives CASSEEPRVSPLHF.

The V gene is TRBV25-1, the J gene TRBJ1-2; no definite D call. V was trimmed by 2 bases and J by 7 bases, leaving 11 bases between them. The CDR3 covers 13 residues. Germline assignment: CDR1 MGHDK and CDR2 SYGVNS. The CDR3 sequence: CASSELLGLGYTF. CDR3 nucleotides: TGTGCCAGCAGTGAACTCCTAGGACTTGGCTACACCTTC.

The chain recombines TRBV2 with TRBJ2-6, with D perhaps matching TRBD2 (6 bases). This CDR3 has 16 amino acids. Trimming left V 7 bases short and J 2 bases short, with 15 bases between. CDR1 is SNHLY, CDR2 FYNNEI, per germline. The CDR3 reads CASIPEGFPGANVLTF. Written as DNA, the CDR3 is TGTGCCAGCATCCCGGAGGGATTTCCTGGGGCCAACGTCCTGACTTTC.

The V and J genes are TRBV5-8 and TRBJ2-1; a weak D match, TRBD1 (5 bases). Germline-derived CDR1 and CDR2 are SGHTS and YDEGEE. The CDR3 has 13 residues. The V end was cut by 0 bases, the J end by 10 bases, with 11 bases between. The CDR3 DNA sequence: TGTGCCAGCAGCTTGGGGACAATCTCGGAGCAGTTCTTC. This codes for CASSLGTISEQFF.

This clone was seen a handful of times. V gene TRBV5-4 combines with J gene TRBJ2-1; maybe TRBD2 (6 bases). V was clipped by 6 bases and J by 8 bases, with 18 bases between them. Germline V gives CDR1 SGHNT, CDR2 YYREEE (reference sequence). The CDR3 runs 14 residues. The chain's CDR3 is CASTGPEGRDEQFF. CDR3 sequence (DNA): TGTGCCAGCACCGGCCCGGAGGGAAGGGATGAGCAGTTCTTC.

V gene TRBV7-2 combines with J gene TRBJ1-2; no clear D gene. V was clipped by 2 bases and J by 8 bases, with 9 bases between them. Germline loops: CDR1 SGHTA, CDR2 FQGNSA. CDR3 length: 12 amino acids. The CDR3: CASSLQGSGYTF. The CDR3 nucleotides are TGTGCCAGCAGCTTACAAGGAAGCGGCTACACCTTC.

In this sample, this clone turned up a few times. The chain recombines TRBV7-9 with TRBJ2-2, with D possibly TRBD2 on 6 matching bases. Trimming pared 2 bases from V and 4 bases from J, leaving 14 bases between. CDR1 is SEHNR, CDR2 FQNEAQ, per germline (reference sequence). The CDR3 runs to 16 residues. The CDR3 DNA sequence: TGTGCCAGCAGCTTATTGGCTAGCGAGGGCACCGGGGAGCTGTTTTTT. Protein sequence: CASSLLASEGTGELFF.

This clone was observed a handful of times. The rearrangement uses TRBV9 and TRBJ2-1; a weak D match, TRBD2 (5 bases). From germline, CDR1 is SGDLS and CDR2 YYNGEE. The CDR3 spans 15 residues. V was clipped by 6 bases and J by 5 bases, with 18 bases between them. The chain's CDR3 is CASNNLAGQDNEQFF. The CDR3 DNA reads TGTGCCAGCAACAACCTAGCAGGTCAAGACAATGAGCAGTTCTTC.

This clone turned up a few times. This rearrangement joins TRBV2 to TRBJ1-1, with D tentatively TRBD1 (6 bases). This CDR3 contains 13 residues. V dropped 7 bases and J dropped 1 base, with 10 bases sitting between them. Germline V CDR1 and CDR2: SNHLY, FYNNEI. The CDR3 loop is CASTTGPNTEAFF. As DNA, the CDR3 is TGTGCCAGCACCACAGGGCCGAACACTGAAGCTTTCTTT.

J is TRBJ1-2 and V is TRBV9; tentative D call: TRBD1 (6 bases). V lost 0 bases to trimming and J lost 7 bases, with 10 bases between them. The germline gives CDR1 SGDLS, CDR2 YYNGEE. The CDR3 is 13 amino acids. CDR3 bases: TGTGCCAGCAGCGTAGAGGACAGAGGTGGCTACACCTTC. Protein sequence: CASSVEDRGGYTF.

This clone has more than one count but fewer than ten. The rearrangement uses TRBV5-1 and TRBJ1-1; perhaps TRBD1 as D (6 bases). The germline CDR1 and CDR2 sequences are SGHRS and YFSETQ. The CDR3 has 14 residues. The V end was cut by 4 bases, the J end by 1 base, with 11 bases between. CDR3 sequence: CASSIQTGNTEAFF. CDR3 in DNA: TGCGCCAGCAGCATCCAGACAGGGAACACTGAAGCTTTCTTT. The variable domain in full, with the rest retrieved from reference TRBV5-1 and TRBJ1-1, is KAGVTQTPRYLIKTRGQQVTLSCSPISGHRSVSWYQQTPGQGLQFLFEYFSETQRNKGNFPGRFSGRQFSNSRSEMNVSTLELGDSALYLCASSIQTGNTEAFFGQGTRLTVV.

The gene calls are TRBV7-9 and TRBJ1-2, with TRBD1 as a possible D gene (5 bases). CDR3 length equals 13 residues. V shed 3 bases and J shed 4 bases, with 9 bases lying between them. Germline lookup yields CDR1 SEHNR and CDR2 FQNEAQ (reference sequence). The CDR3 coding sequence is TGTGCCAGCAGCTTCGCGGGGCGCTATGGCTACACCTTC. This sequence encodes CASSFAGRYGYTF.

This clone showed up just a few times. The V call is TRBV28, the J call TRBJ2-3; a possible D gene is TRBD1 (6 bases). The CDR3 extends over 14 amino acids. The ends were cut back, 8 bases at V and 3 bases at J, with 15 bases in the middle. Germline CDR1 and CDR2: MDHEN and SYDVKM. The CDR3 sequence is CASPPTGWTDTQYF. CDR3 DNA sequence: TGTGCCAGCCCCCCCACAGGGTGGACAGATACGCAGTATTTT. Using reference TRBV28 and TRBJ2-3 for the parts outside the CDR3, the full variable domain is DVKVTQSSRYLVKRTGEKVFLECVQDMDHENMFWYRQDPGLGLRLIYFSYDVKMKEKGDIPEGYSVSREKKERFSLILESASTNQTSMYLCASPPTGWTDTQYFGPGTRLTVL.

The V and J genes are TRBV15 and TRBJ1-1, with no clear D. Germline values: CDR1 LNHNV, CDR2 YYDKDF (reference sequence). This CDR3 comprises 17 residues. V was shortened by 0 bases and J by 4 bases, with 18 bases between the two germline ends. CDR3 sequence: CATSRDYGSLGATEAFF. DNA for the CDR3: TGTGCCACCAGCAGAGATTACGGGTCCTTGGGAGCCACTGAAGCTTTCTTT.